This passage covers 31 T cell receptor beta chains from one sample sequenced in a study of blood T cell repertoires in COVID-19. The table came from immunoSEQ multiplex PCR; TCRdb's copy has only in-frame clones and leaves some out. This sample carries over 85,000 clones, nearly 90% of them seen once, and the ten largest clones take approximately 4.9%. The sample taken for sequencing was peripheral blood. These receptors were taken from a man in his 70s with acute or convalescent COVID-19.

The chain joins TRBV10-3 to TRBJ1-5, with D hard to call. The CDR3 has 16 residues. Germline V gene data show CDR1 as ENHRY and CDR2 as SYGVKD. Between the trimmed V and J ends, which lost 6 bases and 0 bases, there was a span of 15 bases. The CDR3 nucleotides read TGTGCCATCAGGGAAGGAGGGCCCCGTAGCAATCAGCCCCAGCATTTT. Amino acid sequence: CAIREGGPRSNQPQHF.

The rearrangement links TRBV4-2 to TRBJ1-1; 12 bases fit TRBD1. V was pared by 4 bases and J by 0 bases, with 9 bases of the junction left unmatched. The CDR3 loop spans 18 amino acids. CDR1 LGHNA and CDR2 YNFKEQ come from the germline V gene. This CDR3 is CASSPPGTGGFMNTEAFF. The CDR3 nucleotides are TGTGCCAGCAGCCCCCCCGGGACAGGGGGCTTCATGAACACTGAAGCTTTCTTT.

V gene TRBV12-5 combines with J gene TRBJ1-1; the D is unclear. Looked up from germline, CDR1 is LGHNT and CDR2 is FRNRAP. V dropped 7 bases and J dropped 6 bases, with 15 bases sitting between them. This CDR3 spans 13 amino acids. The CDR3 reads CASARFSGAEAFF. As DNA, the CDR3 is TGTGCTAGTGCCCGTTTTTCCGGGGCTGAAGCTTTCTTT.

The V call is TRBV9, the J call TRBJ2-7; perhaps TRBD1 as D (6 bases). Trimming pared 0 bases from V and 3 bases from J, leaving 10 bases between. In germline, CDR1 is SGDLS, CDR2 YYNGEE. The CDR3 is 14 amino acids. The CDR3 is CASSVGGTNYEQYF. The CDR3, as DNA: TGTGCCAGCAGCGTAGGAGGGACAAACTACGAGCAGTACTTC. The full variable domain, its missing parts supplied by reference TRBV9 and TRBJ2-7, is DSGVTQTPKHLITATGQRVTLRCSPRSGDLSVYWYQQSLDQGLQFLIQYYNGEERAKGNILERFSAQQFPDLHSELNLSSLELGDSALYFCASSVGGTNYEQYFGPGTRLTVT.

This clone was seen just once. The rearrangement uses TRBV5-1 and TRBJ1-2; D possibly corresponds to TRBD1 (5 bases). In germline, CDR1 is SGHRS, CDR2 YFSETQ. V lost 4 bases to trimming and J lost 5 bases, with 12 bases between them. The CDR3 extends over 13 amino acids. CDR3 in amino acids: CASSPGGGYGYTF. The CDR3 bases are TGCGCCAGCAGCCCCGGCGGGGGATATGGCTACACCTTC. The complete variable domain, with remaining parts taken from reference TRBV5-1 and TRBJ1-2, reads KAGVTQTPRYLIKTRGQQVTLSCSPISGHRSVSWYQQTPGQGLQFLFEYFSETQRNKGNFPGRFSGRQFSNSRSEMNVSTLELGDSALYLCASSPGGGYGYTFGSGTRLTVV.

V is TRBV18 and J is TRBJ1-1; D gene ambiguous. Germline V gives CDR1 KGHSH, CDR2 LQKENI. The germline V and J ends were trimmed by 2 bases and 8 bases, with 12 bases remaining between them. This CDR3 spans 13 amino acids. The CDR3 reads CASSPAAAFEAFF. CDR3 DNA: TGTGCCAGCTCACCAGCGGCTGCTTTCGAAGCTTTCTTT.

The CDR3 DNA reads as TGTGCCAGCAGCGTAGAAGCGGGGGCGTACAATGAGCAGTTCTTC. This codes for CASSVEAGAYNEQFF. This chain joins TRBV9 and TRBJ2-1; TRBD2 matches at 8 bases. Germline-derived CDR1 and CDR2 are SGDLS and YYNGEE. The CDR3 runs to 15 residues. J gave up 4 bases and V 0 bases, and 3 bases lay outside the gene matches.

The CDR3 reads CASSSDRVAYEQYV. CDR3 sequence (DNA): TGTGCCAGCAGCTCAGACAGGGTTGCCTACGAGCAGTACGTC. The rearrangement joins TRBV7-8 to TRBJ2-7; 7 nucleotides match TRBD1. The trim removed 4 bases at V and 2 bases at J, leaving 5 bases unmatched. The CDR3 contains 14 residues. CDR1 is SGHVS, CDR2 FQNEAQ, per germline.

The chain joins TRBV23-1 to TRBJ2-2; D is unresolved. TRBV23-1 is marked as an open reading frame, function uncertain. The CDR3 length is 15 residues. V was trimmed by 2 bases and J by 2 bases, leaving 9 bases between them. CDR3 residues: CASSQIQVNTGELFF. DNA of the CDR3: TGCGCCAGCAGTCAAATTCAGGTTAACACCGGGGAGCTGTTTTTT.

The V gene is TRBV11-3, the J gene TRBJ2-1, with 11 nucleotides matching TRBD2. The CDR3 is 15 residues long. With 4 bases clipped from V and 8 bases from J, the junction kept 7 bases outside the gene matches. Germline V gene lookup returns CDR1 SGHNT and CDR2 YENEEA. DNA for the CDR3: TGTGCCAGCAGCTCAGGGACTAGCGGACTCCATGAGCAGTTCTTC. Protein sequence: CASSSGTSGLHEQFF.

The chain carries TRBV7-8 and TRBJ1-1; TRBD1 matches at 7 bases. This CDR3 has 12 amino acids. Germline V CDR1 and CDR2: SGHVS, FQNEAQ. The J segment lost 6 bases and the V segment lost 6 bases, leaving 4 bases of the junction unmatched. The CDR3 bases are TGTGCCAGCAGTTACGGGACAGCTGAAGCTTTCTTT. Protein: CASSYGTAEAFF.

This sequence joins TRBV18 and TRBJ1-1; D gene unclear. The CDR3 has 14 amino acids. The V end lost 3 bases, the J end lost 4 bases, and 12 bases lay between the germline ends. Germline CDR1 is KGHSH and CDR2 is LQKENI. CDR3 sequence (DNA): TGTGCCAGCTCACCGACGGCGGAGGGCACTGAAGCTTTCTTT. Translation: CASSPTAEGTEAFF.

The chain has TRBV6-5 and TRBJ1-6; a possible D gene is TRBD1 (5 bases). CDR1 is MNHEY and CDR2 is SVGAGI in the germline V gene. The CDR3 is 13 residues long. The V gene lost 8 bases and the J gene lost 8 bases, with 13 bases spanning the gap. The CDR3 nucleotides read TGTGCCAGCTCCGGCAGGGATGATTCACCCCTCCACTTT. This codes for CASSGRDDSPLHF.

The gene calls are TRBV12-3 or TRBV12-4 and TRBJ2-2; maybe TRBD1 (6 bases). The CDR3 has 13 residues. V dropped 5 bases and J dropped 6 bases, with 10 bases sitting between them. The chain's CDR3 is CASSTYRAGELFF. The CDR3 region has the DNA TGTGCCAGCAGTACCTACAGGGCCGGGGAGCTGTTTTTT.

This chain uses TRBV7-2 with TRBJ1-1, with D hard to call. Trimming left V 5 bases short and J 1 base short, with 8 bases between. Per germline, CDR1 SGHTA and CDR2 FQGNSA. The CDR3 sequence is 13 residues long. The CDR3, as DNA: TGTGCCAGCAGCCAGGTACGGAACACTGAAGCTTTCTTT. Translating gives CASSQVRNTEAFF.

This rearrangement joins TRBV5-1 to TRBJ2-1; D is unresolved. Germline CDR1 SGHRS, CDR2 YFSETQ. Trimming left V 4 bases short and J 6 bases short, with 11 bases between. The CDR3 spans 13 residues. The CDR3 is CASSPLRGNEQFF. DNA for the CDR3: TGCGCCAGCAGCCCCCTACGCGGCAATGAGCAGTTCTTC.

The V gene is TRBV7-2, the J gene TRBJ1-2, with 8 positions matching TRBD1. Germline CDR1 reads SGHTA; CDR2 reads FQGNSA. The CDR3 is 13 amino acids. Trimming took 1 base from V and 8 from J; bases not matched to a gene: 3. This CDR3 is CASSLGQGYGYTF. CDR3 nucleotides: TGTGCCAGCAGCTTAGGACAGGGGTACGGCTACACCTTC. The full variable domain, with the rest looked up from reference TRBV7-2 and TRBJ1-2, is GAGVSQSPSNKVTEKGKDVELRCDPISGHTALYWYRQSLGQGLEFLIYFQGNSAPDKSGLPSDRFSAERTGGSVSTLTIQRTQQEDSAVYLCASSLGQGYGYTFGSGTRLTVV.

The gene calls are TRBV28 and TRBJ1-5; 7 nucleotides agree with TRBD1. Germline V gene sequence: CDR1 MDHEN, CDR2 SYDVKM. The CDR3 has 15 residues. Germline trimming cut 6 bases from V and 1 base from J; bases unmatched to any gene: 6. DNA for the CDR3: TGTGCCAGCAGCCGGACAGGATCGAGCAATCAGCCCCAGCATTTT. This encodes CASSRTGSSNQPQHF.

CDR3 sequence: CASSLSPREETQYF. As DNA, the CDR3 is TGTGCCAGCAGCTTGTCCCCACGGGAAGAGACCCAGTACTTC. V is TRBV5-5 and J is TRBJ2-5; no clear D gene. CDR1 and CDR2 from the germline V gene are SGHKS and YYEKEE (reference sequence). CDR3 length equals 14 residues. V lost 1 base, J lost 3 bases, and 10 bases lay in between.

Note on this clone: The junction and the germline gene differ at one end; a read error may be behind it. The chain is built from TRBV10-3 and TRBJ1-6; D is unresolved. The CDR3 sequence is 14 residues long. Germline values: CDR1 ENHRY, CDR2 SYGVKD. The CDR3 loop reads CAISELQVDSPLHF. DNA of the CDR3: TGTGCCATAAGTGAATTGCAGGTTGATTCACCCCTCCACTTT.

This chain uses TRBV3-1 (or the pseudogene TRBV3-2) with TRBJ2-4; TRBD2 agrees at 11 bases. J was trimmed by 2 bases and V by 3 bases; bases with no gene match: 9. The length of the CDR3 is 18 residues. Germline CDR1 LGHDT, CDR2 YNNKEL (reference sequence). CDR3 nucleotide sequence: TGTGCCAGCAGCCAGGGTGTAACTAGCGGGGGCACCAAAAACATTCAGTACTTC. Translated: CASSQGVTSGGTKNIQYF.

The genes are TRBV7-9 and TRBJ1-3, with D tentatively TRBD1 (5 bases). The length of the CDR3 is 17 residues. CDR1 and CDR2 from the germline V gene are SEHNR and FQNEAQ (reference sequence). V gave up 5 bases and J gave up 0 bases, with 17 bases separating them. The CDR3 reads CASSPRVTAHSGNTIYF. CDR3 nucleotide sequence: TGTGCCAGCAGCCCGAGAGTGACAGCTCACTCTGGAAACACCATATATTTT.

The chain has TRBV19 and TRBJ1-1; D remains ambiguous. CDR1 and CDR2 from the germline V gene are LNHDA and SQIVND (reference sequence). Trimming took off 2 bases at V and 1 base at J, with 11 bases between the two ends. This CDR3 is 15 amino acids long. DNA of the CDR3: TGTGCCAGTAGTATATCCCGTGGGAGGAACACTGAAGCTTTCTTT. It is translated as CASSISRGRNTEAFF.

This rearrangement joins TRBV19 to TRBJ2-2; D is unresolved. The germline V gene encodes CDR1 LNHDA and CDR2 SQIVND (reference sequence). V was shortened by 8 bases and J by 6 bases, with 16 bases between the two germline ends. This CDR3 has 14 residues. CDR3 DNA sequence: TGTGCCAGTGACACTCGGTCGTCAGCCGGGGAGCTGTTTTTT. Protein sequence: CASDTRSSAGELFF.

J is TRBJ1-6 and V is TRBV19; 9 bases line up with TRBD1. The CDR3 has 14 amino acids. The V and J ends lost 5 bases and 4 bases, in that order; junction bases with no gene match: 0. Germline V gene lookup returns CDR1 LNHDA and CDR2 SQIVND (reference sequence). The CDR3 DNA reads TGTGCCAGTAGTGGACAGGGGTATAATTCACCCCTCCACTTT. Amino acids: CASSGQGYNSPLHF. The full variable domain, completed using reference TRBV19 and TRBJ1-6, is DGGITQSPKYLFRKEGQNVTLSCEQNLNHDAMYWYRQDPGQGLRLIYYSQIVNDFQKGDIAEGYSVSREKKESFPLTVTSAQKNPTAFYLCASSGQGYNSPLHFGNGTRLTVT.

This clone was counted once. The rearrangement uses TRBV5-4 and TRBJ2-7; TRBD2 might be the D (6 bases). Germline-derived CDR1 and CDR2 are SGHNT and YYREEE (reference sequence). The V gene lost 3 bases and the J gene lost 1 base, with 8 bases spanning the gap. The CDR3 is made up of 13 amino acids. The CDR3 loop is CASSSGLSYEQYF. CDR3 nucleotides: TGTGCCAGCAGCTCAGGACTATCCTACGAGCAGTACTTC.

The chain employs TRBV6-5 and TRBJ2-3, with D maybe TRBD1 (6 bases). Per the germline V gene, CDR1 is MNHEY and CDR2 is SVGAGI. The CDR3 has 12 residues. V was shortened by 6 bases and J by 4 bases, with 8 bases between the two germline ends. CDR3 sequence (DNA): TGTGCCAGCAGACAGGGAGCAGATACGCAGTATTTT. Encoded protein: CASRQGADTQYF.

This clone turned up a few times. The chain employs TRBV10-3 and TRBJ2-1, with 7 bases matching TRBD2. J gave up 7 bases and V 11 bases, and 2 bases lay outside the gene matches. The germline V gene has CDR1 ENHRY and CDR2 SYGVKD. The CDR3 totals 10 residues. This chain's CDR3 is CAAGGNEQFF. DNA of the CDR3: TGTGCCGCCGGGGGGAATGAGCAGTTCTTC.

The chain uses TRBV2 and TRBJ2-7; TRBD1 matches 9 bases. CDR3 length: 15 amino acids. Trimming took 1 base from V and 3 from J; bases not matched to a gene: 4. Germline loops: CDR1 SNHLY, CDR2 FYNNEI. CDR3: CASSEGDRVSYEQYF. In DNA form, the CDR3 reads TGTGCCAGCAGTGAAGGGGACAGGGTGAGCTACGAGCAGTACTTC.

This chain joins TRBV9 and TRBJ1-5; 12 nucleotides match TRBD1. CDR1 is SGDLS and CDR2 is YYNGEE in the germline V gene. V was pared by 3 bases and J by 11 bases, with 9 bases of the junction left unmatched. This CDR3 contains 15 residues. The CDR3 nucleotides read TGTGCCAGCAGCGAGGGGACAGGGGGCCCCTCGGCCCAGCATTTT. This encodes CASSEGTGGPSAQHF.

The rearrangement uses TRBV5-1 and TRBJ1-1, with a tentative D call TRBD1 (6 bases). CDR3 length: 16 amino acids. Trimming took off 0 bases at V and 0 bases at J, with 12 bases between the two ends. The germline V gene encodes CDR1 SGHRS and CDR2 YFSETQ. The CDR3 region has the DNA TGCGCCAGCAGCTTGGACGGACAGAGAATGAACACTGAAGCTTTCTTT. Protein sequence: CASSLDGQRMNTEAFF.